This T cell receptor (beta chain) was captured by sequencing in a study of blood T cell repertoires in COVID-19. This clone was seen once. Trimming pared 0 bases from V and 9 bases from J, leaving 9 bases between. CDR1 and CDR2 from the germline V gene are LGHNA and YSLEER. The CDR3 extends over 14 amino acids. The repertoire was sequenced with immunoSEQ multiplex PCR; TCRdb's copy has only in-frame clones and lacks some. The table lists 150,000 or so clones, roughly 84% of them singletons. The sample comprised peripheral blood. This sequence originates from a woman aged 55-70 years with acute or convalescent COVID-19. J is TRBJ1-6 and V is TRBV4-3; a weak D match, TRBD1 (5 bases). Here the CDR3 DNA reads TGCGCCAGCAGCCAAGAGGGGGAGGGTTCACCCCTCCACTTT. This gives the protein CASSQEGEGSPLHF.